This T cell receptor (beta chain) was recovered during a study of beta chain features in type 1 diabetes. In its sample, this clone was seen a few times. Its antigen is currently unknown. A CD45RO/CCR7/CD25/CD127/CD95/CD27 panel sorted naive, central memory, regulatory and stem cell-like memory CD4+ cells. The study reverse transcribed the entire isolated RNA, so it sequenced expressed TCRB transcripts. Data came from immunoSEQ multiplex PCR; TCRdb stores just in-frame clones and leaves some out. The sample lists some 150,000 clones, around 8.7% seen once, with roughly 0.74% in the top ten. Germline trimming cut 2 bases from V and 7 bases from J; bases unmatched to any gene: 5. Germline V lookup: CDR1 MNHNY, CDR2 SVGAGI (reference sequence). The CDR3 is 14 residues long. Findings of the study overall: Healthy donors had naive, central memory and Treg TCRB repertoires that appeared less similar than those seen among patients. When VDJ junctions were examined, type 1 diabetes patients showed fewer insertions and more deletions. TCRB CDR3 length was moderately but significantly reduced in all four CD4+ subsets of Type 1 diabetes patients.

This sequence was found in a man between 18 and 35 years old in good health. This rearrangement joins TRBV6-6 to TRBJ2-1, with 7 bases identical to TRBD1. What was sequenced was central memory CD4+ T cells from blood. CDR3 in amino acids: CASSYTGAGNEQFF. CDR3 sequence (DNA): TGTGCCAGCAGTTACACAGGGGCGGGTAATGAGCAGTTCTTC.